The entry below describes one T cell receptor (beta chain). These data come from a study of blood T cell repertoires in COVID-19. Background on the study: Sample material is recorded as cDNA or gDNA derived from T cells, B-cell-depleted T cells, or PBMCs.

Trimming shortened V by 5 bases and J by 3 bases, and 13 bases separated the two germline ends. The CDR3 runs 14 residues. Germline CDR1 SNHLY, CDR2 FYNNEI. Measured with immunoSEQ multiplex PCR; TCRdb has only the in-frame clones, and not every one. In the table there are 150,000 to 200,000 clones, 88% of which are singletons. Sequenced input: peripheral blood. The V gene is TRBV2, the J gene TRBJ1-2, with unresolved D. This TCR was sampled from a man aged 35-49 years with active or convalescent COVID-19. CDR3 in amino acids: CASSYNPGDYGYTF. In DNA, the CDR3 is TGTGCCAGCAGTTACAACCCCGGGGACTATGGCTACACCTTC.